The rows below give T cell receptor beta chains drawn from one sample of a study of a mutant IDH1 vaccine in newly diagnosed glioma. These receptors lack a known antigen. Only in-frame clones appear in the TCRdb table, and some are missing; sequencing was by immunoSEQ multiplex PCR. In the table there are about 32,000 clones, roughly 80% of which are singletons. The sequencing used PBMCs, collected from a glioma patient whose treatment included an IDH1 peptide vaccine. These receptors were collected from a woman aged 18-35 years with glioma. Both conserved end residues are part of each CDR3. A D gene is named only where the DNA matches it firmly. Some rows mark clone size as missing; the rest say once, few, many or name a class of expanded clone.

v_gene: TRBV6-1
abundance: -
d_gene: -
j_gene: TRBJ2-1
CDR3aa: CASSEATRSYNEQFF
CDR3nt: TGTGCCAGCAGTGAAGCCACGCGCTCCTACAATGAGCAGTTCTTC

v_gene: TRBV6-5
abundance: -
d_gene: TRBD1
j_gene: TRBJ2-3
CDR3aa: CASSYGAGGGTDTQYF
CDR3nt: TGTGCCAGCAGTTACGGGGCAGGGGGCGGCACAGATACGCAGTATTTT

v_gene: TRBV4-1
abundance: -
d_gene: -
j_gene: TRBJ2-6
CDR3aa: CASSQEVDHSGANVLTF
CDR3nt: TGCGCCAGCAGCCAGGAGGTTGACCATTCCGGGGCCAACGTCCTGACTTTC

v_gene: TRBV19
abundance: -
d_gene: -
j_gene: TRBJ1-5
CDR3aa: CASSRRPRTGGNQPQHF
CDR3nt: TGTGCCAGTAGTAGACGACCCCGGACGGGTGGCAATCAGCCCCAGCATTTT

v_gene: TRBV7-2
abundance: once
d_gene: TRBD2
j_gene: TRBJ2-1
CDR3aa: CASSRVGLAGGEQFF
CDR3nt: TGTGCCAGCAGCCGAGTGGGACTAGCGGGGGGTGAGCAGTTCTTC

v_gene: TRBV7-9
abundance: -
d_gene: TRBD2
j_gene: TRBJ2-7
CDR3aa: CASSSSLAGGSYPYEQYF
CDR3nt: TGTGCCAGCAGCTCTAGTCTAGCGGGAGGCTCATACCCCTACGAGCAGTACTTC

v_gene: TRBV6-6
abundance: -
d_gene: -
j_gene: TRBJ2-1
CDR3aa: CASSYSQTPSNEQFF
CDR3nt: TGTGCCAGCAGTTATTCCCAGACACCGAGCAATGAGCAGTTCTTC

v_gene: TRBV6-6
abundance: -
d_gene: TRBD1
j_gene: TRBJ2-5
CDR3aa: CASTATGAIQETQYF
CDR3nt: TGTGCCAGCACCGCGACAGGGGCTATACAAGAGACCCAGTACTTC

v_gene: TRBV25-1
abundance: -
d_gene: -
j_gene: TRBJ2-7
CDR3aa: CASSELQGSEQYF
CDR3nt: TGTGCCAGCAGTGAGCTTCAGGGATCCGAGCAGTACTTC

v_gene: TRBV5-4
abundance: -
d_gene: -
j_gene: TRBJ1-1
CDR3aa: CASSIQNRAGRGAFF
CDR3nt: TGTGCCAGCAGCATACAAAACCGGGCCGGCCGAGGAGCTTTCTTT

v_gene: TRBV5-6
abundance: -
d_gene: -
j_gene: TRBJ2-1
CDR3aa: CASSPPTAYNEQFF
CDR3nt: TGTGCCAGCAGCCCGCCGACAGCTTACAATGAGCAGTTCTTC

v_gene: TRBV29-1
abundance: few
d_gene: -
j_gene: TRBJ1-1
CDR3aa: CSVEGIGLAEAFF
CDR3nt: TGCAGCGTTGAGGGGATAGGGCTCGCTGAAGCTTTCTTT

v_gene: TRBV2
abundance: -
d_gene: TRBD1
j_gene: TRBJ2-2
CDR3aa: CASIPSTGSTGELFF
CDR3nt: TGTGCCAGCATCCCCTCGACAGGGTCCACCGGGGAGCTGTTTTTT

v_gene: TRBV7-2
abundance: once
d_gene: -
j_gene: TRBJ1-2
CDR3aa: CASSSIFGGVGLGGYTF
CDR3nt: TGTGCCAGCAGCTCAATTTTTGGGGGGGTTGGGCTTGGTGGCTACACCTTC

v_gene: TRBV12-5
abundance: -
d_gene: TRBD2
j_gene: TRBJ2-7
CDR3aa: CASGLVLAGGRIFNQYF
CDR3nt: TGTGCTAGTGGTTTGGTACTAGCGGGAGGTAGGATTTTTAATCAGTACTTC

v_gene: TRBV5-1
abundance: few
d_gene: -
j_gene: TRBJ1-1
CDR3aa: CASSLKTDTEAFF
CDR3nt: TGCGCCAGCAGCTTGAAGACGGACACTGAAGCTTTCTTT

v_gene: TRBV29-1
abundance: once
d_gene: TRBD1
j_gene: TRBJ2-5
CDR3aa: CSVDWDRGRYF
CDR3nt: TGCAGCGTTGACTGGGACAGGGGGCGGTACTTC

v_gene: TRBV19
abundance: -
d_gene: -
j_gene: TRBJ2-5
CDR3aa: CASSIVGGAAQETQYF
CDR3nt: TGTGCCAGTAGTATAGTTGGGGGGGCCGCGCAAGAGACCCAGTACTTC

v_gene: TRBV10-2
abundance: -
d_gene: -
j_gene: TRBJ2-7
CDR3aa: CASSEGDSSYEQYF
CDR3nt: TGCGCCAGCAGTGAGGGAGACAGCTCCTACGAGCAGTACTTC

v_gene: TRBV7-2
abundance: -
d_gene: -
j_gene: TRBJ1-1
CDR3aa: CASGTGWNTEAFF
CDR3nt: TGTGCCAGTGGCACAGGGTGGAACACTGAAGCTTTCTTT

v_gene: TRBV6-5
abundance: -
d_gene: TRBD2
j_gene: TRBJ2-1
CDR3aa: CASSYEWRGFYNEQFF
CDR3nt: TGTGCCAGCAGTTACGAGTGGCGGGGGTTCTACAATGAGCAGTTCTTC

v_gene: TRBV5-1
abundance: -
d_gene: -
j_gene: TRBJ2-3
CDR3aa: CASSLGSGVNTDTQYF
CDR3nt: TGCGCCAGCAGCTTGGGCTCGGGGGTAAACACAGATACGCAGTATTTT

v_gene: TRBV25-1
abundance: -
d_gene: -
j_gene: TRBJ1-5
CDR3aa: CASSAGGYSNQPQHF
CDR3nt: TGTGCCAGCAGTGCCGGGGGGTATAGCAATCAGCCCCAGCATTTT

v_gene: TRBV7-9
abundance: -
d_gene: TRBD1
j_gene: TRBJ1-1
CDR3aa: CASSLAGGNTEAFF
CDR3nt: TGTGCCAGCAGCTTAGCAGGGGGCAACACTGAAGCTTTCTTT

v_gene: TRBV6-1
abundance: -
d_gene: -
j_gene: TRBJ1-5
CDR3aa: CASSELGRPQHF
CDR3nt: TGTGCCAGCAGTGAACTAGGGCGGCCCCAGCATTTT

v_gene: TRBV25-1
abundance: -
d_gene: -
j_gene: TRBJ2-7
CDR3aa: CASSESVEQYF
CDR3nt: TGTGCCAGCAGTGAATCGGTCGAGCAGTACTTC

v_gene: TRBV30
abundance: few
d_gene: -
j_gene: TRBJ1-5
CDR3aa: CAWSVGVVEPQHF
CDR3nt: TGTGCCTGGAGTGTAGGGGTGGTGGAGCCCCAGCATTTT

v_gene: TRBV4-1
abundance: -
d_gene: TRBD1
j_gene: TRBJ1-1
CDR3aa: CASSHRTGPMNTEAFF
CDR3nt: TGCGCCAGCAGCCATAGGACAGGACCTATGAACACTGAAGCTTTCTTT